This record looks at one T cell receptor beta chain sequence and its context. Its antigen is as yet unknown. Data came from immunoSEQ multiplex PCR; TCRdb stores just in-frame clones and leaves some out. Among around 60,000 clones listed, 80% to 90% were seen once. Germline-derived CDR1 and CDR2 are KGHSH and LQKENI. The CDR3 contains 15 residues. The trim removed 2 bases at V and 4 bases at J, leaving 3 bases unmatched. The entry originates in a study of OX40 agonist ivuxolimab in advanced cancers. As for the study in general: Partial responses, seen in three patients, involved one hepatocellular carcinoma and two cutaneous melanomas. Study-level points and caveats: Among the lowest peripheral clonal expansion occurred in 0.1-3.0 mg/kg partial responders.

The chain carries TRBV18 and TRBJ2-5, with 11 bases identical to TRBD1. The sequences come from CD4+ or CD8+ T cells sorted from blood, collected in a trial of the OX40 agonist ivuxolimab. The sequence was obtained from an adult with an advanced solid tumor such as melanoma, head and neck, liver or kidney cancer. The CDR3: CASSPKDRGRETQYF. The CDR3 bases are TGTGCCAGCTCACCAAAGGACAGGGGGCGAGAGACCCAGTACTTC.